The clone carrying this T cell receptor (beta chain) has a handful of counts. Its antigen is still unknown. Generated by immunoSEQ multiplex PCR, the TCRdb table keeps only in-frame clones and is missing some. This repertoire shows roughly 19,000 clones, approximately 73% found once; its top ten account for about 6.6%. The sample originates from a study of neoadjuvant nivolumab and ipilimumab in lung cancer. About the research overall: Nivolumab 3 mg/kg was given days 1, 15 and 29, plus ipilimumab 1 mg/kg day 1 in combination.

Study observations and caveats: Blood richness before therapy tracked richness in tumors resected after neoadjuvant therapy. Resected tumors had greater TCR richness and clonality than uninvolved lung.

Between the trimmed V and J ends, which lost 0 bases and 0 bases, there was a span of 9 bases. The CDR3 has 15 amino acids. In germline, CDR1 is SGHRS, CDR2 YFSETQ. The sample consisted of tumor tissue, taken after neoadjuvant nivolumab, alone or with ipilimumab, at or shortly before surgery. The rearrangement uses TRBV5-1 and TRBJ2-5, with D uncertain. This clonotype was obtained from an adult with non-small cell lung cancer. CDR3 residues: CASSLAGRNQETQYF. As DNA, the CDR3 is TGCGCCAGCAGCTTGGCCGGGCGGAACCAAGAGACCCAGTACTTC.